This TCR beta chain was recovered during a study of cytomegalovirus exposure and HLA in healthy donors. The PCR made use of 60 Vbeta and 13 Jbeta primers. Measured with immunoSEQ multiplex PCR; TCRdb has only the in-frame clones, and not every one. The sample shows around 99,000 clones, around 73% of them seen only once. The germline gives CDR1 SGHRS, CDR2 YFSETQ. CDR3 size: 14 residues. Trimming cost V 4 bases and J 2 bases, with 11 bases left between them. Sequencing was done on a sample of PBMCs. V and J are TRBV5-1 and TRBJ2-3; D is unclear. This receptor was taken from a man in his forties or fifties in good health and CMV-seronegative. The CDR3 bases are TGCGCCAGCAGCCTAGGAGAGGTCACAGATACGCAGTATTTT. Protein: CASSLGEVTDTQYF. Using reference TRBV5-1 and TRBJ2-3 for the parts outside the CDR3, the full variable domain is KAGVTQTPRYLIKTRGQQVTLSCSPISGHRSVSWYQQTPGQGLQFLFEYFSETQRNKGNFPGRFSGRQFSNSRSEMNVSTLELGDSALYLCASSLGEVTDTQYFGPGTRLTVL.